This T cell receptor (beta chain) was identified in a study of cytomegalovirus exposure and HLA in healthy donors (dated by TCRdb to between 2016 and 2019). Study-level background: In an earlier analysis of several hundred of the donors, 276 Gb of sequence data and some 100 million unique TCR beta sequences from about 179 million T cells were reported. Rather than drawing on any new phenotypic data, the later analysis identified candidate immune exposures from TCR beta sequences and the way those sequences occurred across donors. To decide whether each TCR beta V gene segment behaved as functional or pseudogenic, an earlier analysis of some 540 of the donors relied on high-throughput TCR beta sequencing. The study used immunosequencing to profile the T cell repertoires of some 600 subjects and linked those repertoires to cytomegalovirus serostatus. Both class I and class II loci were covered by HLA typing, at four-digit resolution. A later analysis re-examined previously published TCR beta repertoires from 600 to 700 donors and added high-resolution HLA genotyping to investigate patterns of TCR occurrence. The study aimed to test whether cataloging public T cell receptors could reveal signatures of past pathogen exposure. Among approximately 370 genotyped donors of the cohort, an average of about 220,000 unique TCR beta nucleotide sequences was sequenced per donor, of which approximately 19% were non-productive. Genome-wide SNP genotypes for about 65% of the 666 donors were used in a later genetic analysis, which treated that subset as a discovery cohort. Of the roughly 400 genotyped donors, about 80% fell in the genetic ancestry cluster associated with self-reported Caucasian donors. An early release that covered fewer than 750 HLA-typed donors contained about 300 gigabases of sequencing data and 65 million to 100 million unique TCR sequences. All discovery cohort repertoires had been generated on a single sequencing platform. Typing coverage varied by locus: roughly 629-640 donors for A, B, C, DRB1 and DQB1; 522 for DQA1; about 600 for DPA1; some 470 for DPB1. A separate validation cohort of roughly 130 different subjects was used in addition to the roughly 670-subject first cohort. To predict cytomegalovirus infection status, the study combined high-throughput TCR immunosequencing, statistical association of individual TCRs with disease status, and machine learning. Because of strong linkage in the cohort, roughly five DR-DQ haplotypes were treated as single units for association and clustering. Donor age, sex, ethnicity and CMV serostatus were collected together with the repertoire data.

Regarding this clone: The antigen this receptor binds is unknown. The sample holds no much larger clone one base away, and base qualities are not on file.

In total, more than 500 healthy bone marrow donors made up the cohort. Cohort members were all nominally healthy when sampled, although unrecorded immune exposures were likely present. The donor was CMV seronegative and was included in the group of around 320 seronegative cohort members. Each donor provided a peripheral blood sample, and peripheral blood mononuclear cells were used for TCR beta sequencing. The Qiagen DNeasy Blood Extraction Kit was used to extract genomic DNA from the blood cell samples. General study outcomes and caveats: The presence/absence analyses assumed that sequencing depth was roughly uniform across donors, and that assumption may not be true. A further reported finding was that TCR beta sequences accurately predicted the HLA-A and HLA-B alleles for most subjects in the first cohort. Only TCR beta chains were sequenced in this cohort, and the absence of alpha or paired-chain data limited detectable features. A later analysis found that TCR association rates varied across HLA loci, with DRB1 alleles showing the most associated TCRs and HLA-C alleles the fewest. A cluster of highly shared sequence variants was judged likely to be a technical artifact of the sequencing pipeline. About 17 rarely observed V segments, including chromosome 9 orphons, were excluded from the earlier analysis of some 590 of the donors because counts were too low. Most TCR sequences were observed very rarely across donors, whereas some public TCRs were present in many individuals. In a later genetic analysis, fewer N-insertions in productive TCRs were reported among donors in an Asian-associated ancestry cluster than the roughly 700-donor mean. A later analysis found that HLA-associated TCR beta chains were more clonally expanded and had lower generation probabilities than equally common non-associated chains. The authors suggested that the approach could potentially be generalized to other disease states and immunological phenotypes. When HLA alleles, especially DR and DQ, strongly co-occurred, TCR associations were difficult to assign to individual alleles. In vitro tests confirmed that three of the cytomegalovirus-associated TCR beta chains recognize cytomegalovirus antigens. A total of 150 to 200 TCR beta chains were listed by the study as associated with cytomegalovirus. In an earlier analysis of 587 of the donors, most TCR beta V segments appeared in productive rearrangements about 87% or about 30% of the time, broadly matching IMGT annotations. In a later analysis, most CMV-associated TCR beta chains were found to appear HLA-restricted, with HLA associations seemingly driven largely by CMV exposure. HLA typing was unavailable for some donors at each locus, so association tests used only the typed subset. CMV serostatus was the only immune exposure information available for the cohort. Several of the top co-occurrence clusters appeared to be linked to parvovirus B19, influenza, CMV and Epstein-Barr virus, according to a later analysis. In both the original and validation cohorts, the classifier was reported to diagnose cytomegalovirus status with high specificity and sensitivity. Linkage disequilibrium might explain the correlated functional status among segregating V segments, but an unknown experimental factor could not be excluded. At a false discovery rate of 0.05, a later analysis linked around 17,000 TCR beta sequences to specific HLA alleles. An association between a missense DCLRE1C variant and V-gene and J-gene trimming of TCR beta chains was found in a later genetic analysis and replicated in an independent cohort.

The library was prepared using the immunoSEQ multiplex PCR assay. The multiplex PCR relied on a mix of 60 forward primers for TCR Vbeta segments and 13 reverse primers for TCR Jbeta segments. The CDR3 region of rearranged TCR beta genes was amplified from genomic DNA by a multiplex PCR assay. Amplified TCR beta libraries were sequenced as 87-base-pair reads on the Illumina HiSeq System. The source study handled its data this way. A later analysis tallied tens of millions of unique TCR beta chains across the 550 to 850 repertoires, and around 12 million of those chains were shared by two or more donors. A nearest-neighbor algorithm error-corrected the raw reads and collapsed the reads into unique sequences, merging closely related sequences to remove PCR and sequencing errors. CDR3 sequences were aligned to IMGT reference sequences to assign V, D and J gene segments. For a sequence to be retained, at least a six-nucleotide match to both a V gene segment and a J gene segment was required. Rearrangements were called productive when the CDR3 lacked stop codons and stayed in frame with V and J; all others were non-productive. Following IMGT convention, CDR3 was defined as the stretch from the second conserved V-encoded cysteine up to the conserved J-encoded phenylalanine. Sequences without an unambiguous match to a single V gene segment were excluded from the earlier analysis of about 630 of the donors. In an earlier analysis of more than 500 of the donors, a V segment was called functional when productive rearrangements were above 56.7%, and segregating when the standard deviation between donors exceeded 5%. A statistical classification framework was built for diagnosing cytomegalovirus status from the catalog of TCR beta chain sequences. A later analysis assigned V and J genes by comparing TCR nucleotide sequences with IMGT/GENE-DB human TR gene sequences. In a later analysis, CDR3 sequences and most-parsimonious VDJ recombination scenarios were assigned using the TCRdist pipeline. A later analysis defined each TCR beta chain by its CDR3 amino acid sequence plus V-gene family, and excluded reads lacking a unique V-gene family. A later analysis removed several hundred highly shared, low-generation-probability nucleotide sequences to deal with suspected cross-contamination and a sequencing artifact. For each public chain, a later analysis derived a clonal expansion index from normalized ranks of inferred template counts within each repertoire. A later analysis computed generation probabilities with a VDJ recombination model fitted to out-of-frame rearrangements, and checked the results against IGoR. In a later analysis, TCR-TCR, TCR-HLA and TCR-CMV co-occurrence was scored with hypergeometric tests, and a repertoire-size bias correction was applied to TCR pairs. In a later analysis, false discovery rates were estimated by permuting HLA or CMV assignments 20 times. A later analysis grouped co-occurring TCRs with DBSCAN, adding TCRdist sequence similarity when clustering within HLA-allele-positive subsets. Co-occurrence clustering excluded repertoires with fewer than 30,000 or more than 120,000 public chains, plus five with anomalous nucleotide sharing. TCRdb's version of the immuneACCESS table is confined to in-frame rearrangements and falls short of the full clone set. An unresolved V gene accounts for under half of the shortfall where checked; the remainder is of unknown origin. V and J calls and clone size come straight from that table; D and trimming were deduced from the DNA. This sample has around 150,000 clones in its table, and approximately 80% of those were observed once. The top ten clones comprise approximately 2.1% of the sample.

The source is a young man in good health and CMV-seronegative. Sequenced material: PBMCs.

The nucleotide sequence reads TGTGCCAGCAGTCCTACCGACGGGACAGGGCTGGACGAGCAGTACTTC. Its translation reads: CASSPTDGTGLDEQYF. This chain is built from TRBV27 and TRBJ2-7; TRBD1 lines up with 9 middle nucleotides. Sequences MNHEY (CDR1) and SMNVEV (CDR2) are obtained from the germline V gene (reference sequence). V lost 5 bases and J lost 5 bases, and the count of bases not matched to a germline gene is 13. The CDR3, from cysteine to phenylalanine, totals 16 residues. The CDR3 DNA has 48 bases and is translated from base 1.